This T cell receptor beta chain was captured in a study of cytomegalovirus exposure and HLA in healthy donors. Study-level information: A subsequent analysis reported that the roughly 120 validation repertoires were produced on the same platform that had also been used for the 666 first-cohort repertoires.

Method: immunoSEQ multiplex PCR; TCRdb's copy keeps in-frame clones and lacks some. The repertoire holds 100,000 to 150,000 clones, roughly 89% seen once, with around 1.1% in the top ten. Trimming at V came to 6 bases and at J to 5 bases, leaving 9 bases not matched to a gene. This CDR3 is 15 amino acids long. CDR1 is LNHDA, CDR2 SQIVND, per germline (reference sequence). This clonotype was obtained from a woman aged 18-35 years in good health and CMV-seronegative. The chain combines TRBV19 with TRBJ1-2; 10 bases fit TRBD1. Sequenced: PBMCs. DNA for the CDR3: TGTGCCAGTAGACCCCGGGACAGGGGTAAATATGGCTACACCTTC. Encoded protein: CASRPRDRGKYGYTF.